This record concerns one T cell receptor (beta chain) sequence. Between the trimmed V and J ends, which lost 5 bases and 0 bases, there was a span of 10 bases. Germline CDR1 reads LGHDT; CDR2 reads YNNKEL (reference sequence). This CDR3 has 14 amino acids. Method: immunoSEQ multiplex PCR; TCRdb's copy keeps in-frame clones and lacks some. The table records over 150,000 clones, 65% to 80% of them present only once. The sample comes from a study of blood T cell repertoires in COVID-19. Study-level information: Two negative PCRs, clearance, or symptom resolution characterized the recovered Cohort 3 donors.

This clonotype was obtained from a woman in her 70s in a cohort exposed to, infected with or recovered from COVID-19 (not recorded which). Specimen: PBMCs or T cells enriched from blood (not recorded which). This sequence joins TRBV3-1 (or the pseudogene TRBV3-2) and TRBJ1-1; D is unclear. CDR3 in amino acids: CASSYGSLNTEAFF. The CDR3 DNA reads TGTGCCAGCAGCTACGGTTCCTTGAACACTGAAGCTTTCTTT.